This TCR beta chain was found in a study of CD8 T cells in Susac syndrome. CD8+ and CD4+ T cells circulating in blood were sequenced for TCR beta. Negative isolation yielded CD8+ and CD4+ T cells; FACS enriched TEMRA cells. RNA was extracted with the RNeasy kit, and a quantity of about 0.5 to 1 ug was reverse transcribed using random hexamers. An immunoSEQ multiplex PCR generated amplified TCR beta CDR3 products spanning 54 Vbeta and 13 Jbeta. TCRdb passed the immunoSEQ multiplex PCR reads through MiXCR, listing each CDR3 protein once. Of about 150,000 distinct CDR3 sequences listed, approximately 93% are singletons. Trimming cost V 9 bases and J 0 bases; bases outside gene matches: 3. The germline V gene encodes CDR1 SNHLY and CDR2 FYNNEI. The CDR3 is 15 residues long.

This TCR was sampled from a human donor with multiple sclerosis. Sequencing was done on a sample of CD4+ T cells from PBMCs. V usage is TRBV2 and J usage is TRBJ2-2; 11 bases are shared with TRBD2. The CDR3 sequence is CASISGRANTGELFF. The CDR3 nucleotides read TGTGCCAGTATTAGCGGGAGGGCGAACACCGGGGAGCTGTTTTTT.